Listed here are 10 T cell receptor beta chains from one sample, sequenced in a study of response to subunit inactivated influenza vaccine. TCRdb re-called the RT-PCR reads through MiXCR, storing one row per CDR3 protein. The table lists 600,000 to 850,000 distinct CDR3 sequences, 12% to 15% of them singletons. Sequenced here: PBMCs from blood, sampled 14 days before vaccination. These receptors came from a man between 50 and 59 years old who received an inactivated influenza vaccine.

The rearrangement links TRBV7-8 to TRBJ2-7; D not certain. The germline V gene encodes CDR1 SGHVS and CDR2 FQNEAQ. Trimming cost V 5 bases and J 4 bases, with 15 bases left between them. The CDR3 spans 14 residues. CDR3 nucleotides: TGTGCCAGCAGCCCCCTGGGGTCGGGTTACGAGCAGTACTTC. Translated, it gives CASSPLGSGYEQYF.

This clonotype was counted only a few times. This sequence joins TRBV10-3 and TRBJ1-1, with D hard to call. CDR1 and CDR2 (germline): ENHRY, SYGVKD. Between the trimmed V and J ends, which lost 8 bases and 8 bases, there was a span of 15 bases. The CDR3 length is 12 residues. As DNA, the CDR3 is TGTGCCATCGGCGTCCCGGCGGGGGAAGCTTTCTTT. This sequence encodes CAIGVPAGEAFF.

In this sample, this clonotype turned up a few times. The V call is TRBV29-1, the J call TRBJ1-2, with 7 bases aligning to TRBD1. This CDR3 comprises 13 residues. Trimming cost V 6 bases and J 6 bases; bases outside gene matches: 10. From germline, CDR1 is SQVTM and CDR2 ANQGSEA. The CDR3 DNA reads TGCAGCGTATCGCGACAGGGTAGGGATGGCTACACCTTC. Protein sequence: CSVSRQGRDGYTF. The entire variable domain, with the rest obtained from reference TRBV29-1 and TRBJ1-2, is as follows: SAVISQKPSRDICQRGTSLTIQCQVDSQVTMMFWYRQQPGQSLTLIATANQGSEATYESGFVIDKFPISRPNLTFSTLTVSNMSPEDSSIYLCSVSRQGRDGYTFGSGTRLTVV.

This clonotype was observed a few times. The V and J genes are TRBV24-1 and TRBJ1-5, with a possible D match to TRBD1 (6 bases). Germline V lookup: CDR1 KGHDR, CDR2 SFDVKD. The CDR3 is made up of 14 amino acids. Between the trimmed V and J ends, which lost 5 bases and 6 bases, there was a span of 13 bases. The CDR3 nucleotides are TGTGCCACCAGTGGGCCAGGGGTTAGTCAGCCCCAGCATTTT. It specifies CATSGPGVSQPQHF.

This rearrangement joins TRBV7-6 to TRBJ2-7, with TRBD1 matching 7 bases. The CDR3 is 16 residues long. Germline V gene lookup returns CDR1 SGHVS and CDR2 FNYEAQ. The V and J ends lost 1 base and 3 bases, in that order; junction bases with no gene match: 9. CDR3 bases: TGTGCCAGCAGCTTAGAAACAGGGGTCGGGCTCTACGAGCAGTACTTC. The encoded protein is CASSLETGVGLYEQYF. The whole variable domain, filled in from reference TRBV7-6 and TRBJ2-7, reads GAGVSQSPRYKVTKRGQDVALRCDPISGHVSLYWYRQALGQGPEFLTYFNYEAQQDKSGLPNDRFSAERPEGSISTLTIQRTEQRDSAMYRCASSLETGVGLYEQYFGPGTRLTVT.

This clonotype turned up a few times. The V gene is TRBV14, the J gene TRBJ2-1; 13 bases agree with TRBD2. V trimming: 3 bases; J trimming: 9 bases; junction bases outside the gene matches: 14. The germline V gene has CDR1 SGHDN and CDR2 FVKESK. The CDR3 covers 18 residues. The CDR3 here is CASSHSLGRGLAGSEQFF. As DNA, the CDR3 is TGTGCCAGCAGCCATTCTCTGGGGAGGGGACTAGCGGGATCTGAGCAGTTCTTC.

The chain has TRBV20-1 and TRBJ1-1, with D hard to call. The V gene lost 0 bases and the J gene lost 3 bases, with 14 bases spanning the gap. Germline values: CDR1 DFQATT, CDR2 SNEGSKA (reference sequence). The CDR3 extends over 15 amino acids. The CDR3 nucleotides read TGCAGTGCTAGAGAGGCCGTGGGAAGGGACACTGAAGCTTTCTTT. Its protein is CSAREAVGRDTEAFF.

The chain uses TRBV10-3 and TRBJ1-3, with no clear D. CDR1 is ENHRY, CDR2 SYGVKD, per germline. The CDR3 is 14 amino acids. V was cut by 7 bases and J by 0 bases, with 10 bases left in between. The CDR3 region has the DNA TGTGCCATCAACTCCGACTACTCTGGAAACACCATATATTTT. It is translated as CAINSDYSGNTIYF.

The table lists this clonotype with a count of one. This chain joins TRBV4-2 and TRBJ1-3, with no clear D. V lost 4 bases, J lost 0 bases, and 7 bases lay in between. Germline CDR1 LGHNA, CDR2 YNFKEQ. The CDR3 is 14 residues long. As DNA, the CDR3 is TGTGCCAGCAGCCCAAGGAGCTCTGGAAACACCATATATTTT. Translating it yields CASSPRSSGNTIYF.

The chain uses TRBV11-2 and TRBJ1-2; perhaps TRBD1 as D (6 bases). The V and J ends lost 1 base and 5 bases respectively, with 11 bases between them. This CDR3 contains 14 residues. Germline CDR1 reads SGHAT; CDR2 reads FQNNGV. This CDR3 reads CASSLGYREYGYTF. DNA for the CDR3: TGTGCCAGCAGCTTAGGGTACAGGGAGTATGGCTACACCTTC. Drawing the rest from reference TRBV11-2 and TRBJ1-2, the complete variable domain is EAGVAQSPRYKIIEKRQSVAFWCNPISGHATLYWYQQILGQGPKLLIQFQNNGVVDDSQLPKDRFSAERLKGVDSTLKIQPAKLEDSAVYLCASSLGYREYGYTFGSGTRLTVV.